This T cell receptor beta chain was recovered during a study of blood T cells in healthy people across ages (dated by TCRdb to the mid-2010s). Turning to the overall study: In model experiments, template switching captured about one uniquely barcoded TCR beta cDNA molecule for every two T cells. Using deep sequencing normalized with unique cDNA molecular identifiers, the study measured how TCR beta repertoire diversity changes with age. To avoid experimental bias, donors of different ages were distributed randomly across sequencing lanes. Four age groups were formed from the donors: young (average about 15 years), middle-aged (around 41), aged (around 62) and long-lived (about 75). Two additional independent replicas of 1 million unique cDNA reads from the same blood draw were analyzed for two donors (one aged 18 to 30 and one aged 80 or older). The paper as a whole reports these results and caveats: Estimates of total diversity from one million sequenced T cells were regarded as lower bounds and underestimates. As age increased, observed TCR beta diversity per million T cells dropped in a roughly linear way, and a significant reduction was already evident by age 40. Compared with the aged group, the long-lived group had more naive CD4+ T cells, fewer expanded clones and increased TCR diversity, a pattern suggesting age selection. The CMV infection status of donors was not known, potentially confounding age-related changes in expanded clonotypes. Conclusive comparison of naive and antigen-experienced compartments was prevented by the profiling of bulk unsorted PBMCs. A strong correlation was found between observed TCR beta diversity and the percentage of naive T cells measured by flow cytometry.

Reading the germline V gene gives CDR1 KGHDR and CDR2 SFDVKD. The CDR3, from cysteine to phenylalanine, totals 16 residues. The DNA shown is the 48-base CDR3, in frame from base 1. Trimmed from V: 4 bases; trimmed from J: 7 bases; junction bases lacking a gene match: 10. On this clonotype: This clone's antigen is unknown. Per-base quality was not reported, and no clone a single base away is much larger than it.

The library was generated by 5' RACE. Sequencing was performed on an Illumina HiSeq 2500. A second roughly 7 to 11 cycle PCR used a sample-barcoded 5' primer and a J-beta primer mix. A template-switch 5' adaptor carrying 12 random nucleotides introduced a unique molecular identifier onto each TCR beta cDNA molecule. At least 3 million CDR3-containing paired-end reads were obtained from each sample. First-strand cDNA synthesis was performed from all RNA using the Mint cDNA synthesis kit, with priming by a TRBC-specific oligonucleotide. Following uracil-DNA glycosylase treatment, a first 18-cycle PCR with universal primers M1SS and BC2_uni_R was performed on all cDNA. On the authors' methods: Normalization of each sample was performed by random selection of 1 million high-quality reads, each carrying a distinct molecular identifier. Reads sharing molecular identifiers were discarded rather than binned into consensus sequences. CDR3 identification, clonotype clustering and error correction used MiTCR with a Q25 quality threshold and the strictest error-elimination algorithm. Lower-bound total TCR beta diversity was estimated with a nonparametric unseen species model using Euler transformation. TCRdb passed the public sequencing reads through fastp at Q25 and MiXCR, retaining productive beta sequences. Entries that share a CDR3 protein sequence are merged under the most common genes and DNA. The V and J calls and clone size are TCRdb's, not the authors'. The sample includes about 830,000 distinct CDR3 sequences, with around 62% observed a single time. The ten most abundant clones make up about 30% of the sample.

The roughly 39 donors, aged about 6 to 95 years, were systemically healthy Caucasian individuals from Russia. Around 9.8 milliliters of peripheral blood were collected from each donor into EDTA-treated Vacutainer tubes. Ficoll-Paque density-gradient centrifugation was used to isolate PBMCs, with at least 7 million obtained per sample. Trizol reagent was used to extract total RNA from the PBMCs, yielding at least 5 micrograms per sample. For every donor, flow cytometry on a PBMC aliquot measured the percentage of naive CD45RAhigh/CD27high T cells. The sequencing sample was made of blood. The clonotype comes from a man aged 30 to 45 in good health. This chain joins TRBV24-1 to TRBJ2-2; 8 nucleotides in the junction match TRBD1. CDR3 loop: CATSEPDRVSGGELFF. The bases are TGTGCCACCAGTGAACCGGACAGGGTCTCGGGCGGGGAGCTGTTTTTT.